This T cell receptor (beta chain) was sequenced in a study of CD8+ T cells in alopecia areata. Study background: The study gave tofacitinib for 6 to 18 months, then 6 months off drug. Affected scalp percentage set treated patients' severity scores.

In each case, RNA was isolated and then reverse transcribed into cDNA as the sequencing template. TCRdb's copy holds only in-frame clones and misses some; the assay was immunoSEQ multiplex PCR. The data show about 200,000 clones, roughly three fifths seen once. Specified treatment: oral pan-JAK inhibitor, 5-10 mg twice daily. V was pared by 4 bases and J by 2 bases, with 8 bases of the junction left unmatched. Germline V gives CDR1 SGDLS, CDR2 YYNGEE. CDR3 length: 15 residues. The sequencing here drew on CD4+ T cells sorted from blood, taken at week 4, from a patient treated with tofacitinib. The receptor was derived from a human donor with alopecia areata. J is TRBJ2-5 and V is TRBV9; TRBD2 matches 7 bases. DNA of the CDR3: TGTGCCAGCAGCTCCGGGGCCGGGGGGCAAGAGACCCAGTACTTC. Amino acid sequence: CASSSGAGGQETQYF.